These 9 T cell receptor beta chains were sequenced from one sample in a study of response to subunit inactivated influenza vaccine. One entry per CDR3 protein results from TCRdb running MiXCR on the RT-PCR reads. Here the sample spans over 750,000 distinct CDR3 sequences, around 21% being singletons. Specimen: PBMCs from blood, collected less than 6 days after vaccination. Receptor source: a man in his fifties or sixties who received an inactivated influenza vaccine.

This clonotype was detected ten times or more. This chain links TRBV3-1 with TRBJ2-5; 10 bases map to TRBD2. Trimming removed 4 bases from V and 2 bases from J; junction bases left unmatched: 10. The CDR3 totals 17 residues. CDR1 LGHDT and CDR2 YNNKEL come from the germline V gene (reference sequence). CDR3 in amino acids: CASSRTTGTSVQETQYF. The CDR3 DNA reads TGTGCCAGCAGCCGAACAACCGGGACTAGCGTACAAGAGACCCAGTACTTC.

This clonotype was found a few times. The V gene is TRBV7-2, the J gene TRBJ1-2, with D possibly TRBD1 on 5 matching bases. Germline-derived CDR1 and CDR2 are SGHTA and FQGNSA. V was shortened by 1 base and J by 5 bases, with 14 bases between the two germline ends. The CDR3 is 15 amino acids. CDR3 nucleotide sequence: TGTGCCAGCAGCTTAGGAACAGGCTCCGTATATGGCTACACCTTC. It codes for CASSLGTGSVYGYTF. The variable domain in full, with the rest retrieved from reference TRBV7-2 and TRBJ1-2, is GAGVSQSPSNKVTEKGKDVELRCDPISGHTALYWYRQSLGQGLEFLIYFQGNSAPDKSGLPSDRFSAERTGGSVSTLTIQRTQQEDSAVYLCASSLGTGSVYGYTFGSGTRLTVV.

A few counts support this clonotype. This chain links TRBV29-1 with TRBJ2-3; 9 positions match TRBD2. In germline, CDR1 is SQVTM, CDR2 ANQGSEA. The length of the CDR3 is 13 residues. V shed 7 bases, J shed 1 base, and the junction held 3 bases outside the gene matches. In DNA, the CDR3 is TGCAGCGGCCGGACTAGCGGCACAGATACGCAGTATTTT. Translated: CSGRTSGTDTQYF.

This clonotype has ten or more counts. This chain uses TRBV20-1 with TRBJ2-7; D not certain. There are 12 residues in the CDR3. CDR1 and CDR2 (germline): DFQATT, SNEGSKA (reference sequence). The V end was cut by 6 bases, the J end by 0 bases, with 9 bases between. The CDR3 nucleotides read TGCAGTGCCATCAGGAGCTCCTACGAGCAGTACTTC. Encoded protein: CSAIRSSYEQYF.

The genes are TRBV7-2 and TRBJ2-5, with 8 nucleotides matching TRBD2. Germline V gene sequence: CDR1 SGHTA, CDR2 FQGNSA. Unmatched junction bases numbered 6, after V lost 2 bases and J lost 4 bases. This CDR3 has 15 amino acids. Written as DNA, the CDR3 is TGTGCCAGCAGCTTAATGAGCGGGAGAACAGAGACCCAGTACTTC. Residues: CASSLMSGRTETQYF.

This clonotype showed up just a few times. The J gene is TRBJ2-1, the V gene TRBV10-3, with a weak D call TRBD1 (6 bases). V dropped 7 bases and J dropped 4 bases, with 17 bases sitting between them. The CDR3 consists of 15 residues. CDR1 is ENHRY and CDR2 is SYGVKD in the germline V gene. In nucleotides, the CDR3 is TGTGCCATCAACCGGGCCCTAACAGGGTACAATGAGCAGTTCTTC. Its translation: CAINRALTGYNEQFF.

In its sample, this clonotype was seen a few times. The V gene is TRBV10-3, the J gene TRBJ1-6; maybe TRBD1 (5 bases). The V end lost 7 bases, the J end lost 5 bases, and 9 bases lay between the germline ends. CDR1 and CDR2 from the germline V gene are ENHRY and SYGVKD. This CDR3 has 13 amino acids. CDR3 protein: CAIKVTDNSPLHF. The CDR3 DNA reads TGTGCCATCAAGGTGACAGATAATTCACCCCTCCACTTT.

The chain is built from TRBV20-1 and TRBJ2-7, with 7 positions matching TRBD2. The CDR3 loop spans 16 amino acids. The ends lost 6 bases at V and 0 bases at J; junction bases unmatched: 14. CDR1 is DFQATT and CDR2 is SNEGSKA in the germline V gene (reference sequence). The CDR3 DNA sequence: TGCAGTGCAAGGGACTACCTAAGCCTAAGCTCCTACGAGCAGTACTTC. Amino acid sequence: CSARDYLSLSSYEQYF.

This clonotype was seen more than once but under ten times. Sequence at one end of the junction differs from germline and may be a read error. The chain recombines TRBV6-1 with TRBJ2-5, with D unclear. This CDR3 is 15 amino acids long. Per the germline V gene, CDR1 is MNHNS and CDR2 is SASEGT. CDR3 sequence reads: CASREATIVQETQYF. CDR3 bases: TGTGCCAGCCGTGAAGCTACAATTGTCCAAGAGACCCAGTACTTC.